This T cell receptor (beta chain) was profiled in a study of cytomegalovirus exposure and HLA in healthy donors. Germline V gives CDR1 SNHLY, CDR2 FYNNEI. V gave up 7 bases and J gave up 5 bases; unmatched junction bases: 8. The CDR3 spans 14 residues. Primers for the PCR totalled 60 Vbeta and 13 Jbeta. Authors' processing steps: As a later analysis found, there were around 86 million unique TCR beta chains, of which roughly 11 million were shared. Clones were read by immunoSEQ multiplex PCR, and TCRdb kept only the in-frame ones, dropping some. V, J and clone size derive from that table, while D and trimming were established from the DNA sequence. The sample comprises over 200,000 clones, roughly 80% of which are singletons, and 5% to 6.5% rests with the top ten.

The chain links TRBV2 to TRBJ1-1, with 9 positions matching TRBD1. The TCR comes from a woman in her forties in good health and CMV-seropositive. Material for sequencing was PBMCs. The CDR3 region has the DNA TGTGCCAGCAAGCGGGGACAGGGTGGAACTGAAGCTTTCTTT. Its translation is CASKRGQGGTEAFF.